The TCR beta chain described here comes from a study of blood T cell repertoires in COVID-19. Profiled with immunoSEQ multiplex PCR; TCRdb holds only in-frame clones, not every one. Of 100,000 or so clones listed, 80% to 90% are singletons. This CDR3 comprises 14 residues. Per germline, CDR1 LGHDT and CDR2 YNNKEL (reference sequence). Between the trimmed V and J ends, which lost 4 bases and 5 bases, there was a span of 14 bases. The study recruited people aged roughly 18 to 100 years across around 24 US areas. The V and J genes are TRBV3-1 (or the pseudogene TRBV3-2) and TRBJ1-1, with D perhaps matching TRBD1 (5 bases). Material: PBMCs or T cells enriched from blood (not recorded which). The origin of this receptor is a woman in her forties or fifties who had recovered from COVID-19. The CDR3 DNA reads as TGTGCCAGCAGCCGTAAGGTCCAGGGAACTGAAGCTTTCTTT. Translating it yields CASSRKVQGTEAFF.